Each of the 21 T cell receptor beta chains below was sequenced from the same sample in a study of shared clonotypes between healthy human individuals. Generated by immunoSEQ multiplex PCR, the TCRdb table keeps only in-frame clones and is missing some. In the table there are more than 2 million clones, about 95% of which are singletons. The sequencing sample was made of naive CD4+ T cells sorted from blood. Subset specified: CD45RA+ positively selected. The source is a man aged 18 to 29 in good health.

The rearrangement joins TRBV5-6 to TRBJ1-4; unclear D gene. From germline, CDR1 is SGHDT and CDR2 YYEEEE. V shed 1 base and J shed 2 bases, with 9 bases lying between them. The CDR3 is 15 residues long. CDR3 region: CASSLYETTNEKLFF. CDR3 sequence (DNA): TGTGCCAGCAGCTTGTACGAAACGACTAATGAAAAACTGTTTTTT.

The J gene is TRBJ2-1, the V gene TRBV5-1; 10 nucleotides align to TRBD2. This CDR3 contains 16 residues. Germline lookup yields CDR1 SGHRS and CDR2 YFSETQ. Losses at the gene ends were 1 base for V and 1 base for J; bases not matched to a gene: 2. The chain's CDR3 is CASSLMTSGSYNEQFF. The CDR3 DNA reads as TGCGCCAGCAGCTTGATGACTAGCGGGTCCTACAATGAGCAGTTCTTC.

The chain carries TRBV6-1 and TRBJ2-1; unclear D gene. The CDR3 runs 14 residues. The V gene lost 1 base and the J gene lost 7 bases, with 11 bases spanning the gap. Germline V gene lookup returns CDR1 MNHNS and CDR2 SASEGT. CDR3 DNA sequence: TGTGCCAGCAGTGAAGTTGTCCTAAGGAATGAGCAGTTCTTC. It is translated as CASSEVVLRNEQFF.

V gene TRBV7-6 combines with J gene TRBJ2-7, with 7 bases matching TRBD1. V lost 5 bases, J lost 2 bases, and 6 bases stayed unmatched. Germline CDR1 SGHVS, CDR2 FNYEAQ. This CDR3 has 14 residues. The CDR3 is CASSRRQGTYEQYF. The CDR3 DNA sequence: TGTGCCAGCAGCCGCAGACAGGGAACCTACGAGCAGTACTTC.

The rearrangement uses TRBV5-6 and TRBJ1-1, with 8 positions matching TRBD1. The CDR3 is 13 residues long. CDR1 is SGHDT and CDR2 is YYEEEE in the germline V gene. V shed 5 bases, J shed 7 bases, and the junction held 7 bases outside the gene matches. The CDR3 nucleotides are TGTGCCAGCAGATATACAGGGGGTGGTGAAGCTTTCTTT. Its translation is CASRYTGGGEAFF.

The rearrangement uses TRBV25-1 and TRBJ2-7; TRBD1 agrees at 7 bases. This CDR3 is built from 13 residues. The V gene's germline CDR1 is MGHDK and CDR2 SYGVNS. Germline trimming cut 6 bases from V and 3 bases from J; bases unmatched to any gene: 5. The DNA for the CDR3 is TGTGCCAGCAGCGACAGGGACCACTACGAGCAGTACTTC. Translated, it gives CASSDRDHYEQYF.

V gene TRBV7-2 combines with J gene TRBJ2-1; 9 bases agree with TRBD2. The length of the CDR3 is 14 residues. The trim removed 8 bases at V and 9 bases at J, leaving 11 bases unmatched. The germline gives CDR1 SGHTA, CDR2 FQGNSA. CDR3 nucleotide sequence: TGTGCCAGCGGTGTGTCTGCGGGAGGGCTTGAGCAGTTCTTC. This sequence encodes CASGVSAGGLEQFF. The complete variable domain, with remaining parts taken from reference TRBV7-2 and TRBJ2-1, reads GAGVSQSPSNKVTEKGKDVELRCDPISGHTALYWYRQSLGQGLEFLIYFQGNSAPDKSGLPSDRFSAERTGGSVSTLTIQRTQQEDSAVYLCASGVSAGGLEQFFGPGTRLTVL.

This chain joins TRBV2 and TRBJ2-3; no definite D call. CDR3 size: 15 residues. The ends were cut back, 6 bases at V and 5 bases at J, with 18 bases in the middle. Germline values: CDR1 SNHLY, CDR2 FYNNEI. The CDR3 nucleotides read TGTGCCAGCAGCAAGAGGACCCTCAGTGGAGATACGCAGTATTTT. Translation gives CASSKRTLSGDTQYF.

The CDR3, as DNA: TGCGCCACTAGCGGGGGACAGGGGAGCACCGGGGAGCTGTTTTTT. Translation: CATSGGQGSTGELFF. This chain links TRBV10-1 with TRBJ2-2; D is perhaps TRBD1 or TRBD2 (10 bases each). Germline CDR1 reads WNHNN; CDR2 reads SYGVQD (reference sequence). V was clipped by 10 bases and J by 4 bases, with 19 bases between them. The CDR3 contains 15 residues.

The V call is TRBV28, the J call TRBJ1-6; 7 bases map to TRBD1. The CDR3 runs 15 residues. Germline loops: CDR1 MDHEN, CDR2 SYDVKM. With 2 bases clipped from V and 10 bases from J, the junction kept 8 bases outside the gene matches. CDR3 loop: CASSLVETGRSPLHF. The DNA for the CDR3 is TGTGCCAGCAGTTTAGTGGAGACAGGGCGCTCACCCCTCCACTTT.

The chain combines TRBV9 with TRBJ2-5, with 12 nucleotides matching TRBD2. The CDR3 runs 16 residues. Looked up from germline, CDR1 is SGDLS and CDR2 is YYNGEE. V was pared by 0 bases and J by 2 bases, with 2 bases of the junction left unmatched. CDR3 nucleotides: TGTGCCAGCAGCGTAGGGACTAGCGGGGAACAAGAGACCCAGTACTTC. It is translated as CASSVGTSGEQETQYF.

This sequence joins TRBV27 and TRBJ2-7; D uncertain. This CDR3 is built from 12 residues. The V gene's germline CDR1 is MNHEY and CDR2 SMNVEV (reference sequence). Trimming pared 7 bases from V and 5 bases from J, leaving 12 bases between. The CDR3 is CASTNRLNEQYF. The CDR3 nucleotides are TGTGCCAGCACCAACCGGCTGAACGAGCAGTACTTC.

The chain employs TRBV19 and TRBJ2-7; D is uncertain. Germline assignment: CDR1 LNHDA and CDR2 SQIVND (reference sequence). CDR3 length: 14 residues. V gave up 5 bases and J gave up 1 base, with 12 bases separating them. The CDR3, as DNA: TGTGCCAGTAGTCCTCGGACGCCTTCCTACGAGCAGTACTTC. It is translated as CASSPRTPSYEQYF.

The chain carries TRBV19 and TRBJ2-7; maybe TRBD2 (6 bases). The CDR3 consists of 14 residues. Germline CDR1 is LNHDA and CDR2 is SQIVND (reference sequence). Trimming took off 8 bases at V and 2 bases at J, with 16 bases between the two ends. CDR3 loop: CASSMTRGAYEQYF. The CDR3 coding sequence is TGTGCCAGTTCCATGACTAGGGGTGCCTACGAGCAGTACTTC.

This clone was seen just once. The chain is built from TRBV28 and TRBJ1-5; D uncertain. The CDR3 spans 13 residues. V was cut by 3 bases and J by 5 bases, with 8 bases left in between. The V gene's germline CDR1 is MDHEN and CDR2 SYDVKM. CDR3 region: CASSFSPYQPQHF. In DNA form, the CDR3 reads TGTGCCAGCAGTTTCTCACCTTATCAGCCCCAGCATTTT.

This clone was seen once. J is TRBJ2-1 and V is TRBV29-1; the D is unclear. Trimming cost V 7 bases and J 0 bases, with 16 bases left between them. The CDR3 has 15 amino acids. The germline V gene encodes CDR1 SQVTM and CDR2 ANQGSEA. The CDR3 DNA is TGCAGCGCCACCGGGTGGGCGAACTCCTACAATGAGCAGTTCTTC. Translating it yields CSATGWANSYNEQFF.

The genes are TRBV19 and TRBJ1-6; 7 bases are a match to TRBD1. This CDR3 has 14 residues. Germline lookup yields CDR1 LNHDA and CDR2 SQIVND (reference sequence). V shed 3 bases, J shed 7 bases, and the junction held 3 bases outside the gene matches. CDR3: CASSIGTENSPLHF. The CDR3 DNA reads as TGTGCCAGTAGTATCGGGACAGAGAATTCACCCCTCCACTTT.

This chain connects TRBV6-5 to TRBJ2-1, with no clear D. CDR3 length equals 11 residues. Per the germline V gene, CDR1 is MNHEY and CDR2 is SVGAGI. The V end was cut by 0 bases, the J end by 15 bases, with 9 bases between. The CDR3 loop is CASSYSGITFF. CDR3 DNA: TGTGCCAGCAGTTACTCCGGCATAACGTTCTTC.

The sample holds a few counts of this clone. The CDR3 DNA sequence: TGTGCCAGTAGTATAGGGGAAGTAGGCAGCTACGAGCAGTACTTC. Translated, it gives CASSIGEVGSYEQYF. The chain combines TRBV19 with TRBJ2-7; no clear D gene. Per the germline V gene, CDR1 is LNHDA and CDR2 is SQIVND (reference sequence). This CDR3 has 15 residues. V shed 1 base and J shed 3 bases, with 13 bases lying between them.

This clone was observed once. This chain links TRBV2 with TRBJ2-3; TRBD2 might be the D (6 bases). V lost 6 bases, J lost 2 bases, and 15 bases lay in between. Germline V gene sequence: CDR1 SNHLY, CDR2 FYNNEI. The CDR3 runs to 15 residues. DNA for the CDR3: TGTGCCAGCAGGAGGACTACTTATATCACAGATACGCAGTATTTT. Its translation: CASRRTTYITDTQYF.

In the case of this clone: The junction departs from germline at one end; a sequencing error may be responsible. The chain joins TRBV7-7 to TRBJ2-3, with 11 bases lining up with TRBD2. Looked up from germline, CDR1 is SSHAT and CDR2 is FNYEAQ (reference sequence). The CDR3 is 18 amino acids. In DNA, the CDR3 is TGTGCTAGCAGCTTAGGAACTAGCGGGAGAACTAGCACAGATACGCAGTATTTT. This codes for CASSLGTSGRTSTDTQYF.